The 25 T cell receptor beta chains listed next were all sequenced from one sample in a study of T cell responses to AZD1222 COVID-19 vaccine. Some clones are missing from TCRdb's copy, which holds only in-frame ones; the method was immunoSEQ multiplex PCR. The profile shows some 170,000 clones, just under 90% of them singletons. The source material was peripheral blood, sampled 28 days after the second dose of the MenACWY control vaccine. The receptors were gathered from an adult who received the MenACWY meningococcal vaccine as a control.

The gene calls are TRBV6-5 and TRBJ1-1; TRBD1 is a possible D gene (5 bases). CDR1 is MNHEY and CDR2 is SVGAGI in the germline V gene. The length of the CDR3 is 13 residues. Between the trimmed V and J ends, which lost 6 bases and 0 bases, there was a span of 8 bases. The CDR3 bases are TGTGCCAGCAGCCGACAGTTGAACACTGAAGCTTTCTTT. It is translated as CASSRQLNTEAFF.

The chain joins TRBV6-2 or TRBV6-3 to TRBJ1-2, with D possibly being TRBD1 (6 bases). This CDR3 region has 15 residues. Trimming removed 6 bases from V and 4 bases from J, with 18 bases in between. Germline CDR1 reads MNHEY; CDR2 reads SVGEGT. The CDR3 nucleotides are TGTGCCAGCAGCGACACAGGGATCTCGGGCTATGGCTACACCTTC. As protein: CASSDTGISGYGYTF.

The gene calls are TRBV7-9 and TRBJ1-1; D gene ambiguous. V was pared by 7 bases and J by 5 bases, with 17 bases between. The length of the CDR3 is 14 residues. Looked up from germline, CDR1 is SEHNR and CDR2 is FQNEAQ (reference sequence). The CDR3 DNA follows: TGTGCCAGCACCTTGGGAGGGTTGGCGACTGAAGCTTTCTTT. Amino acid sequence: CASTLGGLATEAFF. The whole variable domain, remainder taken from reference TRBV7-9 and TRBJ1-1, is DTGVSQNPRHKITKRGQNVTFRCDPISEHNRLYWYRQTLGQGPEFLTYFQNEAQLEKSRLLSDRFSAERPKGSFSTLEIQRTEQGDSAMYLCASTLGGLATEAFFGQGTRLTVV.

The CDR3: CASSPPRDRLNSPLHF. CDR3 DNA sequence: TGTGCCAGCTCGCCGCCCCGGGACCGCCTGAATTCACCCCTCCACTTT. V and J are TRBV18 and TRBJ1-6; a possible D gene is TRBD1 (5 bases). Trimming took off 6 bases at V and 7 bases at J, with 19 bases between the two ends. The CDR3 is 16 residues long. Looked up from germline, CDR1 is KGHSH and CDR2 is LQKENI.

The chain carries TRBV28 and TRBJ1-2, with 9 bases that match TRBD1. Unmatched junction bases numbered 2, after V lost 5 bases and J lost 1 base. This CDR3 has 14 residues. The germline V gene encodes CDR1 MDHEN and CDR2 SYDVKM. Here the CDR3 DNA reads TGTGCCAGCAGTGGGACAGGGAATAACTATGGCTACACCTTC. Residues: CASSGTGNNYGYTF.

V usage is TRBV7-2 and J usage is TRBJ1-1; 7 nucleotides line up with TRBD1. There are 13 residues in the CDR3. V shed 5 bases and J 4 bases; nucleotides not matched to a gene: 4. Germline-derived CDR1 and CDR2 are SGHTA and FQGNSA. The CDR3 reads CASSGRDSTEAFF. The CDR3, as DNA: TGTGCCAGCAGCGGACGGGACAGCACTGAAGCTTTCTTT.

This rearrangement joins TRBV19 to TRBJ2-3; D is possibly TRBD2 (6 bases). The CDR3 has 17 residues. Germline CDR1 and CDR2: LNHDA and SQIVND (reference sequence). Trimming removed 4 bases from V and 2 bases from J, with 19 bases in between. The CDR3 region is CASSRARETEDTDTQYF. DNA for the CDR3: TGTGCCAGTAGTAGGGCTCGGGAGACAGAAGACACAGATACGCAGTATTTT.

This chain links TRBV6-5 with TRBJ2-7; D is ambiguous. CDR1 and CDR2 (germline): MNHEY, SVGAGI. Trimming cost V 6 bases and J 2 bases, with 11 bases left between them. The CDR3 spans 13 residues. The CDR3 here is CASSDTIAYEQYF. CDR3 coding DNA: TGTGCCAGCAGCGATACGATTGCCTACGAGCAGTACTTC.

This chain uses TRBV7-2 with TRBJ1-1; 8 bases fit TRBD1. Trimming removed 6 bases from V and 3 bases from J; junction bases left unmatched: 3. Germline V lookup: CDR1 SGHTA, CDR2 FQGNSA. There are 13 residues in the CDR3. The CDR3 protein is CASRLQGDTEAFF. The CDR3 nucleotides are TGTGCCAGCAGACTACAGGGGGACACTGAAGCTTTCTTT.

The rearrangement links TRBV4-1 to TRBJ2-7, with D possibly being TRBD1 (6 bases). Germline CDR1 is MGHRA and CDR2 is YSYEKL. Trimming removed 6 bases at V and 2 bases at J, with 20 bases between. The CDR3 consists of 16 residues. Here the CDR3 reads CASSHPWTDVPYEQYF. Written as DNA, the CDR3 is TGCGCCAGCAGTCACCCCTGGACAGATGTCCCCTACGAGCAGTACTTC.

The rearrangement uses TRBV5-4 and TRBJ2-7, with TRBD1 as a possible D gene (5 bases). Germline V gene lookup returns CDR1 SGHNT and CDR2 YYREEE (reference sequence). This CDR3 has 14 amino acids. V dropped 3 bases and J dropped 6 bases, with 16 bases sitting between them. CDR3 bases: TGTGCCAGCAGCTCCTCTAAGGGGATACGCGAGCAGTACTTC. The encoded protein is CASSSSKGIREQYF.

V usage is TRBV14 and J usage is TRBJ2-2; TRBD2 might be the D (6 bases). Germline-derived CDR1 and CDR2 are SGHDN and FVKESK. Between the trimmed V and J ends, which lost 0 bases and 1 base, there was a span of 12 bases. The CDR3 runs 17 residues. CDR3 protein: CASSQDRTNLNTGELFF. The CDR3 DNA follows: TGTGCCAGCAGCCAAGACCGGACTAACCTGAACACCGGGGAGCTGTTTTTT. The whole variable domain, remainder taken from reference TRBV14 and TRBJ2-2, is EAGVTQFPSHSVIEKGQTVTLRCDPISGHDNLYWYRRVMGKEIKFLLHFVKESKQDESGMPNNRFLAERTGGTYSTLKVQPAELEDSGVYFCASSQDRTNLNTGELFFGEGSRLTVL.

J is TRBJ1-5 and V is TRBV2; 8 bases map to TRBD1. CDR3 size: 15 residues. CDR1 is SNHLY and CDR2 is FYNNEI in the germline V gene. The V and J ends lost 5 bases and 0 bases, in that order; junction bases with no gene match: 3. The CDR3: CASSRQGYSNQPQHF. The CDR3 nucleotides read TGTGCCAGCAGTCGACAGGGGTATAGCAATCAGCCCCAGCATTTT. Using reference TRBV2 and TRBJ1-5 for the parts outside the CDR3, the full variable domain is EPEVTQTPSHQVTQMGQEVILRCVPISNHLYFYWYRQILGQKVEFLVSFYNNEISEKSEIFDDQFSVERPDGSNFTLKIRSTKLEDSAMYFCASSRQGYSNQPQHFGDGTRLSIL.

This chain joins TRBV15 and TRBJ2-7; D is perhaps TRBD2 (6 bases). V lost 0 bases and J lost 6, with 21 bases in between. In germline, CDR1 is LNHNV, CDR2 YYDKDF (reference sequence). The CDR3 is 17 residues long. CDR3 sequence (DNA): TGTGCCACCAGCAGAGATACGGGCGGGGCACAAAAGGGCGAGCAGTACTTC. It is translated as CATSRDTGGAQKGEQYF. Combining the CDR3 with reference TRBV15 and TRBJ2-7 gives the whole variable domain DAMVIQNPRYQVTQFGKPVTLSCSQTLNHNVMYWYQQKSSQAPKLLFHYYDKDFNNEADTPDNFQSRRPNTSFCFLDIRSPGLGDTAMYLCATSRDTGGAQKGEQYFGPGTRLTVT.

The gene calls are TRBV28 and TRBJ1-5; the D gene is possibly TRBD1 (5 bases). From germline, CDR1 is MDHEN and CDR2 SYDVKM. CDR3 length: 12 residues. V was shortened by 5 bases and J by 6 bases, with 8 bases between the two germline ends. In nucleotides, the CDR3 is TGTGCCAGCAGTCAGGGCCGTCAGCCCCAGCATTTT. Its translation is CASSQGRQPQHF. The entire variable domain, with the rest obtained from reference TRBV28 and TRBJ1-5, is as follows: DVKVTQSSRYLVKRTGEKVFLECVQDMDHENMFWYRQDPGLGLRLIYFSYDVKMKEKGDIPEGYSVSREKKERFSLILESASTNQTSMYLCASSQGRQPQHFGDGTRLSIL.

The V and J genes are TRBV9 and TRBJ2-2; 8 bases align to TRBD1. The CDR3 is 15 amino acids. Germline lookup yields CDR1 SGDLS and CDR2 YYNGEE. Trimming took 0 bases from V and 7 from J; bases not matched to a gene: 5. CDR3 amino acids: CASSVGAGGVGELFF. CDR3 in DNA: TGTGCCAGCAGCGTAGGGGCAGGGGGCGTCGGGGAGCTGTTTTTT.

The J gene is TRBJ1-5, the V gene TRBV29-1; D is uncertain. The CDR3 has 13 amino acids. With 1 base removed from V and 4 bases from J, the gap between germline ends came to 8 bases. Germline V gives CDR1 SQVTM, CDR2 ANQGSEA. CDR3 protein: CSVEVTRNQPQHF. The DNA for the CDR3 is TGCAGCGTTGAAGTAACGAGAAATCAGCCCCAGCATTTT. The variable domain in full, with the rest retrieved from reference TRBV29-1 and TRBJ1-5, is SAVISQKPSRDICQRGTSLTIQCQVDSQVTMMFWYRQQPGQSLTLIATANQGSEATYESGFVIDKFPISRPNLTFSTLTVSNMSPEDSSIYLCSVEVTRNQPQHFGDGTRLSIL.

The chain has TRBV7-9 and TRBJ1-5; possible D gene TRBD1, 5 bases. Per the germline V gene, CDR1 is SEHNR and CDR2 is FQNEAQ (reference sequence). This CDR3 comprises 14 residues. Trimming cost V 3 bases and J 4 bases, with 10 bases left between them. The CDR3 protein is CASSFDSLNQPQHF. The CDR3 DNA follows: TGTGCCAGCAGCTTTGACAGTTTGAATCAGCCCCAGCATTTT.

The J gene is TRBJ2-1, the V gene TRBV6-5, with 10 bases fitting TRBD1. This CDR3 spans 15 amino acids. The J segment lost 7 bases and the V segment lost 5 bases, leaving 8 bases of the junction unmatched. Germline V gene sequence: CDR1 MNHEY, CDR2 SVGAGI. The CDR3 loop reads CASSRTGGRGNEQFF. In DNA, the CDR3 is TGTGCCAGCAGTCGGACAGGGGGAAGGGGAAATGAGCAGTTCTTC.

V and J are TRBV20-1 and TRBJ1-3; no firm D call. V shed 3 bases and J shed 4 bases, with 16 bases lying between them. Germline V gives CDR1 DFQATT, CDR2 SNEGSKA (reference sequence). CDR3 length equals 15 residues. The DNA of the CDR3 is TGCAGTGCTAGTGGACCTACTTATTTCGGAAACACCATATATTTT. Residues: CSASGPTYFGNTIYF.

The sample holds a few counts of this clone. The V gene is TRBV21-1, the J gene TRBJ1-1; TRBD1, the D gene given by the table, was not confirmed from the DNA. TRBV21-1 is a pseudogene segment. This CDR3 contains 16 residues. The CDR3 bases are TGTGCCAGCAGCAAAGATGGACAGGACATGAACACTGAAGCTTTCTTT. Its protein is CASSKDGQDMNTEAFF.

This chain uses TRBV5-1 with TRBJ2-1; a weak D match, TRBD1 (7 bases). Looked up from germline, CDR1 is SGHRS and CDR2 is YFSETQ. The CDR3 sequence is 15 residues long. Trimming left V 7 bases short and J 5 bases short, with 19 bases between. CDR3 protein: CASAEGASAHNEQFF. The CDR3, as DNA: TGCGCCAGCGCGGAGGGGGCCAGCGCCCACAATGAGCAGTTCTTC.

This clone was observed a handful of times. CDR3 nucleotide sequence: TGTGCCAGCAACGACAGGGTAGGCTACGAGCAGTACTTC. Encoded protein: CASNDRVGYEQYF. The chain recombines TRBV25-1 with TRBJ2-7; 7 bases agree with TRBD1. The CDR3 has 13 amino acids. Germline CDR1 is MGHDK and CDR2 is SYGVNS. The J segment lost 3 bases and the V segment lost 7 bases, leaving 6 bases of the junction unmatched.

J is TRBJ1-1 and V is TRBV19; D uncertain. CDR1 and CDR2 from the germline V gene are LNHDA and SQIVND (reference sequence). This CDR3 contains 14 residues. Trimming took 0 bases from V and 8 from J, leaving 13 bases between them. The CDR3, as DNA: TGTGCCAGTAGTATAGATCTGGAGGGTCCCGAAGCTTTCTTT. Translating it yields CASSIDLEGPEAFF.

The sample holds a few counts of this clone. The chain recombines TRBV6-2 or TRBV6-3 with TRBJ1-5; D is unresolved. CDR3 length equals 14 residues. Trimming pared 2 bases from V and 6 bases from J, leaving 11 bases between. CDR1 and CDR2 from the germline V gene are MNHEY and SVGEGT. The CDR3, as DNA: TGTGCCAGCAGTTACCAGGCAGGCCCTCAGCCCCAGCATTTT. It codes for CASSYQAGPQPQHF.